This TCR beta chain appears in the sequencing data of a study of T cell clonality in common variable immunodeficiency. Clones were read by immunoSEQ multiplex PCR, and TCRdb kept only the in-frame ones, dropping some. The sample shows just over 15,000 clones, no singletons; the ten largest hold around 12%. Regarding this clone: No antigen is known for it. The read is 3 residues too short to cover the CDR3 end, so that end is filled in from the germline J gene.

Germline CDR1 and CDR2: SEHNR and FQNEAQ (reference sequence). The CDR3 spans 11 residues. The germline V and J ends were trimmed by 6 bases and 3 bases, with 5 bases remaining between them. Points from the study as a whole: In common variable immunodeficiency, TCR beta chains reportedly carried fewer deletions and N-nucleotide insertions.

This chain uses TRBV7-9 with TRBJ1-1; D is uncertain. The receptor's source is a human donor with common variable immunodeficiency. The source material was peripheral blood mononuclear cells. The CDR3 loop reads CASRDYTEAFF. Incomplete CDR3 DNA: TGTGCCAGCAGGGACTACACTGAA.